This TCR beta chain appears in the sequencing data of a study of blood T cell repertoires in COVID-19 (dated by TCRdb to between 2020 and 2021). With respect to the entire study: Samples from collaborators originated in the United States, Italy and Spain and spanned both the acute and convalescent phases of COVID-19. A de-identified subject ID, COVID-19 status, age in years and sex were almost always included in the sample metadata. Subjects who had been exposed to COVID-19, were actively infected with it, or had recovered from it provided the deeply sampled blood TCRbeta repertoires that made up the dataset. Where available, HLA class I and class II types were obtained from metadata supplied by the sample provider rather than from assay-based typing. The samples were drawn from the first 160 participants of the ongoing ImmuneRACE study and from some 1,300 subjects provided by 6 global collaborators. A freely available public database, intended as a resource for researchers studying the immune response to SARS-CoV-2, is where the repertoires were released. The prospective study material was composed of cDNA or gDNA derived from T cells, B-cell-depleted T cells, or PBMCs.

The immunoSEQ Assay, a bias-controlled multiplex PCR, was used to amplify TCRbeta CDR3 regions from genomic DNA. Per the authors' processing: Nucleated cell counts per sample were estimated from amplification of reference gene primers within the assay. To quantify the absolute abundance of each unique TCRbeta CDR3 rearrangement, sequence reads were collapsed and filtered. For each sample, productive Simpson clonality was calculated as the square root of Simpson's diversity index over productive rearrangements. TCRdb holds this immuneACCESS table with in-frame rearrangements only. Some clones are missing; in checked studies, unresolved V genes explain under half, and the rest has no known cause. V, J and clone size derive from that table, while D and trimming were established from the DNA sequence. The sample table contains under 150,000 clones; only one count was recorded for under 90% of them. The ten largest clonotypes hold more than 2% of the sample.

In the prospective study, participants were roughly 18 to 100 years old, resided in about 25 geographic areas of the United States, and were enrolled through a virtual design. Cohort assignment in the prospective study relied on participant-reported clinical history from a screening survey and a study questionnaire. Each participant in the prospective study had whole blood, serum and a nasopharyngeal or oropharyngeal swab collected by mobile phlebotomists. Over a roughly 2-month period, participants in the prospective study had the option of providing additional blood draws and questionnaires. Prospective study blood samples were shipped either frozen or at room temperature before DNA extraction. This clone appeared a single time. It lacks a known antigen. Base qualities are not provided; no much larger clone lies one nucleotide away. CDR1 and CDR2 (WNHNN, SYGVQD) derive from the germline V gene (reference sequence). Including the terminal cysteine and phenylalanine, the CDR3 comprises 16 residues. The DNA shown is the 48-base CDR3, in frame from base 1. At the junction V is shortened by 0 bases and J by 3 bases, with 12 bases in between.

Overall results and qualifications from the work: The amount of clinical and demographic metadata varied by source and participant and was provided uncurated.

The sample comprised PBMCs or T cells enriched from blood (not recorded which). The V and J genes are TRBV10-1 and TRBJ2-1; a tentative D call is TRBD2 (7 bases match). This TCR derives from a man aged 40-50 years with acute COVID-19. The CDR3 corresponds to CASSESRGAIYNEQFF. The bases are TGCGCCAGCAGTGAGTCTCGGGGGGCGATCTACAATGAGCAGTTCTTC.